Shown below are 5 T cell receptor beta chains from a single sample sequenced in a study of beta chain features in type 1 diabetes. Sequenced material consisted of expressed TCRB transcripts (all of the isolated RNA was reverse transcribed). Clones were read by immunoSEQ multiplex PCR, and TCRdb kept only the in-frame ones, dropping some. The data contain about 210,000 clones, under 13% of them singletons. The sequencing input was central memory CD4+ T cells from blood. These TCRs come from a man younger than 35 in good health.

V usage is TRBV21-1 and J usage is TRBJ1-5. TRBV21-1 represents a pseudogene. This CDR3 is 15 amino acids long. Here the CDR3 reads CASSKGRVRDQPQHF. CDR3 DNA: TGTGCCAGCAGCAAAGGGAGGGTGCGAGATCAGCCCCAGCATTTT.

This clone has just a few counts. This may arise from a read error, as a much more abundant clone is one base away. The sample holds other DNA sequences that translate to the same CDR3. The V call is TRBV7-6, the J call TRBJ2-5; D is unresolved. The CDR3 loop spans 11 amino acids. V was trimmed by 4 bases and J by 2 bases, leaving 2 bases between them. CDR1 and CDR2 (germline): SGHVS, FNYEAQ. The CDR3 DNA reads as TGTGCCAGCAGCTCTCAAGAGACCCAGTACTTC. Its translation: CASSSQETQYF.

J is TRBJ2-7 and V is TRBV7-9; TRBD1 aligns across 8 bases. The CDR3 extends over 14 amino acids. Germline values: CDR1 SEHNR, CDR2 FQNEAQ (reference sequence). After removal of 2 bases from V and 3 bases from J, the junction contained 3 bases not matched to a gene. The CDR3 DNA is TGTGCCAGCAGCTTATCAGGGGGCATCTACGAGCAGTACTTC. Translation gives CASSLSGGIYEQYF.

The chain has TRBV29-1 and TRBJ2-3; 8 bases align to TRBD2. The trim removed 6 bases at V and 0 bases at J, leaving 5 bases unmatched. The CDR3 contains 14 residues. Germline V CDR1 and CDR2: SQVTM, ANQGSEA. CDR3 sequence reads: CSVSSGSSTDTQYF. The CDR3 region has the DNA TGCAGCGTCTCCAGCGGGAGTAGCACAGATACGCAGTATTTT.

The chain joins TRBV6-5 to TRBJ2-1, with D uncertain. Trimming took 6 bases from V and 2 from J, leaving 14 bases between them. CDR1 and CDR2 (germline): MNHEY, SVGAGI. The CDR3 extends over 15 amino acids. The CDR3 loop reads CASSPRIGTYNEQFF. The CDR3 nucleotides read TGTGCCAGCAGCCCTCGGATTGGGACCTACAATGAGCAGTTCTTC.